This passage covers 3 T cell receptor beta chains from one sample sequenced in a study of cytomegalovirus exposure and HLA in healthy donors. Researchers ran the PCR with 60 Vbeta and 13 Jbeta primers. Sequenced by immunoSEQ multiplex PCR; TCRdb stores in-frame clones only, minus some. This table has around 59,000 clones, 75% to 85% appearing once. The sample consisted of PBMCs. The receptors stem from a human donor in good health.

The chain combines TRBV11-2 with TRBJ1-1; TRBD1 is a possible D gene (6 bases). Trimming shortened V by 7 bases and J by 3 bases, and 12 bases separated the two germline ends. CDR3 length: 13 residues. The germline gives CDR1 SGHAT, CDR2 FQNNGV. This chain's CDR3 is CASTGQSDTEAFF. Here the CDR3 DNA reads TGTGCCAGCACCGGACAGTCGGACACTGAAGCTTTCTTT.

The CDR3 DNA follows: TGTGCCAGTAGTATCAGGGCGCGCACTGAAGCTTTCTTT. Translation gives CASSIRARTEAFF. The chain has TRBV19 and TRBJ1-1; perhaps TRBD1 as D (5 bases). CDR3 size: 13 residues. From germline, CDR1 is LNHDA and CDR2 SQIVND (reference sequence). V was pared by 3 bases and J by 4 bases, with 9 bases between.

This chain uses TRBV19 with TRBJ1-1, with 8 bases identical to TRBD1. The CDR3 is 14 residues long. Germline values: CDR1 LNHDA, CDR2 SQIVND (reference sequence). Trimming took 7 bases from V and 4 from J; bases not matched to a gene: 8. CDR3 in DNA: TGTGCCAGTACCAGGGGACAGGTCCCCACTGAAGCTTTCTTT. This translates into CASTRGQVPTEAFF.